This T cell receptor beta chain was captured in a study of cytomegalovirus exposure and HLA in healthy donors. General study points: Later analysis associated a missense DCLRE1C variant with TCR beta V- and J-gene trimming. The investigators catalogued 164 TCR beta chains as cytomegalovirus-associated. The sole available immune exposure information was CMV serostatus.

CDR1 is LNHDA and CDR2 is SQIVND in the germline V gene (reference sequence). CDR3 length equals 15 residues. Trimming left V 5 bases short and J 3 bases short, with 15 bases between. Points on this clone: What it binds is not known.

PCR used 60 Vbeta primers and 13 Jbeta primers. The repertoire was sequenced with immunoSEQ multiplex PCR; TCRdb's copy has only in-frame clones and lacks some. The data hold approximately 160,000 clones, with approximately 80% observed a single time. The sample taken for sequencing was PBMCs. This sequence was found in a middle-aged woman in good health and CMV-seropositive. The rearrangement uses TRBV19 and TRBJ2-3, with D maybe TRBD1 (5 bases). The CDR3 loop is CASSSSGYPTDTQYF. DNA of the CDR3: TGTGCCAGTAGTTCTTCAGGGTATCCGACAGATACGCAGTATTTT. Drawing the rest from reference TRBV19 and TRBJ2-3, the complete variable domain is DGGITQSPKYLFRKEGQNVTLSCEQNLNHDAMYWYRQDPGQGLRLIYYSQIVNDFQKGDIAEGYSVSREKKESFPLTVTSAQKNPTAFYLCASSSSGYPTDTQYFGPGTRLTVL.